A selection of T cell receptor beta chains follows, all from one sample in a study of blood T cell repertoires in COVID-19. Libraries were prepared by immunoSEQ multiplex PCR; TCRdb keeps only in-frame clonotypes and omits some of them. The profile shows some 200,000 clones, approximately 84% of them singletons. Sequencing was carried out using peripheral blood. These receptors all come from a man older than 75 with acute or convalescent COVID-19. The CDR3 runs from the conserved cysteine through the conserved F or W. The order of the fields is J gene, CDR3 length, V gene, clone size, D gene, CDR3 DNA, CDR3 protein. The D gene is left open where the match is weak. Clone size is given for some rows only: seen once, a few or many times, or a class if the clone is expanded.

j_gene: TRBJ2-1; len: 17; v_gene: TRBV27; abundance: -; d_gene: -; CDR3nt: TGTGCCAGCAGTTCCCATCTCCGGGATGGGTGGGACAATGAGCAGTTCTTC; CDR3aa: CASSSHLRDGWDNEQFF
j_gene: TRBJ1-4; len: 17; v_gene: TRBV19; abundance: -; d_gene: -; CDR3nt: TGTGCCAGTAGTATCCTGACAGCCCCGACAACTAATGAAAAACTGTTTTTT; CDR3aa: CASSILTAPTTNEKLFF
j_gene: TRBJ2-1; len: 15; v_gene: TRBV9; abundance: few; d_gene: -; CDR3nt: TGTGCCAGCAGCGTAATGCCCGGGATGAACAATGAGCAGTTCTTC; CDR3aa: CASSVMPGMNNEQFF
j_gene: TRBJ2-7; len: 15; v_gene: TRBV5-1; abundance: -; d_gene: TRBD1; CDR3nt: TGCGCCAGCAGCCCCTGGACAGGGTCAACCTACGAGCAGTACTTC; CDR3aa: CASSPWTGSTYEQYF
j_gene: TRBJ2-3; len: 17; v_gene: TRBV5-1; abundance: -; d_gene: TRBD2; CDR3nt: TGCGCCAGCAGCGCCCAAGGGGGACTAGCGTATGAAGATACGCAGTATTTT; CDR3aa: CASSAQGGLAYEDTQYF
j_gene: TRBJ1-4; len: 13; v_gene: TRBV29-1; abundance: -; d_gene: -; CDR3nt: TGCAGCGTATCAGACAGATTAAATGAAAAACTGTTTTTT; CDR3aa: CSVSDRLNEKLFF
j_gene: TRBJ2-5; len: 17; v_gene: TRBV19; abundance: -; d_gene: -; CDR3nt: TGTGCCAGTAGTATAGGGCCCTGGGACATAGGAGGCGAGACCCAGTACTTC; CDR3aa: CASSIGPWDIGGETQYF
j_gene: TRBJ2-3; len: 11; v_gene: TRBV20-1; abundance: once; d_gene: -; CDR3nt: TGCAGTGCTAGACTAGCAGATACGCAGTATTTT; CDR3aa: CSARLADTQYF
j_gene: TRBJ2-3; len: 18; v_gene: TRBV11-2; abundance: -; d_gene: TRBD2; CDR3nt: TGTGCCAGCAGCTTGGGGGCCCTGGCGGGAGGGCGCGGAGATACGCAGTATTTT; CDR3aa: CASSLGALAGGRGDTQYF
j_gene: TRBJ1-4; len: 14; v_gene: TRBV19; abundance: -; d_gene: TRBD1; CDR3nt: TGTGCCAGTAGTCCGGACAGGGGAAATGAAAAACTGTTTTTT; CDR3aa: CASSPDRGNEKLFF
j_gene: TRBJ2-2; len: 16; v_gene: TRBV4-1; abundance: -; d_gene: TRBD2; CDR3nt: TGCGCCAGCAGCCAAGTGACTAGCGGGGCCACCGGGGAGCTGTTTTTT; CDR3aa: CASSQVTSGATGELFF
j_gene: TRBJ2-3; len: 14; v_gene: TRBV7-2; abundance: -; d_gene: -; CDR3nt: TGTGCCAGCAGCGGGGCCGGTGGGGGGGATACGCAGTATTTT; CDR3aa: CASSGAGGGDTQYF
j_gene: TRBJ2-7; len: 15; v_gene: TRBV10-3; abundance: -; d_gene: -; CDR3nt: TGTGCCATCAGCCTCGGCGGCCTCGGGTCCTACGAGCAGTACTTC; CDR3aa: CAISLGGLGSYEQYF
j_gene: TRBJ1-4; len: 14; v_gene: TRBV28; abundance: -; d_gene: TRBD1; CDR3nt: TGTGCCAGCAGTTTAATAGGGACAGGGATAGAACTGTTTTTT; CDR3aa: CASSLIGTGIELFF
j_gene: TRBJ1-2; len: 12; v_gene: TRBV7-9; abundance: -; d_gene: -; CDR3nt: TGTGCCAGCAGCTTAGACAGCTATGGCTACACCTTC; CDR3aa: CASSLDSYGYTF
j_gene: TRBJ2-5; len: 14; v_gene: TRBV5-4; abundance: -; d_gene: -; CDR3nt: TGTGCCAGCAGCTTGGGACATCTACAAGAGACCCAGTACTTC; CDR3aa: CASSLGHLQETQYF
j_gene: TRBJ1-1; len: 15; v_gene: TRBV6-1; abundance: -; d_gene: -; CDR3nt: TGTGCCAGCAGTGAATCTGTTTCCCCGAACACTGAAGCTTTCTTT; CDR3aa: CASSESVSPNTEAFF
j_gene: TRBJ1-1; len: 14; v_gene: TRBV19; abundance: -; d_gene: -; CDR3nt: TGTGCCAGTCGTTTGGGACACCCGAACACTGAAGCTTTCTTT; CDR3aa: CASRLGHPNTEAFF
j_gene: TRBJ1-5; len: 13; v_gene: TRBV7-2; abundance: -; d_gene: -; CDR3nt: TGTGCCAGCAGCTTAGTCTCTTATCAGCCCCAGCATTTT; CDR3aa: CASSLVSYQPQHF
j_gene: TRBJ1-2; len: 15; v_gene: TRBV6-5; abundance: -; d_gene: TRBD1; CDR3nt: TGTGCCAGCAGACCCCGACAGGGCGGAAACTATGGCTACACCTTC; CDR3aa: CASRPRQGGNYGYTF
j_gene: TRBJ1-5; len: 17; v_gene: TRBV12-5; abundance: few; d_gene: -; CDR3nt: TGTGCTAGTGGTTTGAGTCCGGGACACCGTAGCAATCAGCCCCAGCATTTT; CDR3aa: CASGLSPGHRSNQPQHF
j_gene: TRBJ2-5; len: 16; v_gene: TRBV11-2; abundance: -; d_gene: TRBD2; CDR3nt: TGTGCCAGCAGGGAGGGGGTAGCGGGAGGGCGTGAGACCCAGTACTTC; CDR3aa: CASREGVAGGRETQYF
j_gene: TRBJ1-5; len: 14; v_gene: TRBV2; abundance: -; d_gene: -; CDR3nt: TGTGCCAGCAGTGAGCAGGTTAGCAATCAGCCCCAGCATTTT; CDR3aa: CASSEQVSNQPQHF
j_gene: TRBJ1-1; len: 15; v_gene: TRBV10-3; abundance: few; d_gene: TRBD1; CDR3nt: TGTGCCATCAGTGAAATGGACAGGCTGAACACTGAAGCTTTCTTT; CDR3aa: CAISEMDRLNTEAFF
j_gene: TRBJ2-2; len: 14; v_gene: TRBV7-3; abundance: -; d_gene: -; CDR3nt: TGTGCCAGCAGCTCCCGACCAGGGACCGGGGAGCTGTTTTTT; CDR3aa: CASSSRPGTGELFF
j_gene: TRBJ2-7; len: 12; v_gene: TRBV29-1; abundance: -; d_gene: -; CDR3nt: TGCAGCGTTACGTCCGGGTCCTACGAGCAGTACTTC; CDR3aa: CSVTSGSYEQYF
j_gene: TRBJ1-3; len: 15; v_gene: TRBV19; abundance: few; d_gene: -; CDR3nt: TGTGCCAGTAGTTATATGGGACTGGCTGGAAACACCATATATTTT; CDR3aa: CASSYMGLAGNTIYF
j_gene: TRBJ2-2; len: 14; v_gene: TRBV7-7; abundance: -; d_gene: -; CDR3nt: TGTGCTAGCAGCCCACAACTCGGGAAGGGGGAGCTGTTTTTT; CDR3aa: CASSPQLGKGELFF
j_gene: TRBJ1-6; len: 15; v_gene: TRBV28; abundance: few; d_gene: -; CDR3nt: TGTGCCAGCAGCAGGGACTGGACCTATAATTCACCCCTCCACTTT; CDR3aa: CASSRDWTYNSPLHF
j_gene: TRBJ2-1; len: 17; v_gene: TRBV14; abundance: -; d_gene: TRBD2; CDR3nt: TGTGCCAGCAGCCGGGTCCCCGGACTAGCGGGAGGCTTTGAGCAGTTCTTC; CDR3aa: CASSRVPGLAGGFEQFF
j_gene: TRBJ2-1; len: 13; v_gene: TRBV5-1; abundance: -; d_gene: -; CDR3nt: TGCGCCAGCAGCTTGGGGCTAGCCAATGAGCAGTTCTTC; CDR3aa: CASSLGLANEQFF
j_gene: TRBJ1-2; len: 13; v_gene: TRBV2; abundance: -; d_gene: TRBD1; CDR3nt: TGTGCCAGCCGAACAGGGGGCGATTATGGCTACACCTTC; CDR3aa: CASRTGGDYGYTF
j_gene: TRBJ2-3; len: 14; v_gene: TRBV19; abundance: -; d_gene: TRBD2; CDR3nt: TGTGCCAGTAGTACTAGCGGGAGGGTAGATACGCAGTATTTT; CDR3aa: CASSTSGRVDTQYF
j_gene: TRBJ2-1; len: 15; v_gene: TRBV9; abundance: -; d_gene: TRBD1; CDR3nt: TGTGCCAGCAGCATATTAGGACAGGGGGAATATGAGCAGTTCTTC; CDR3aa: CASSILGQGEYEQFF
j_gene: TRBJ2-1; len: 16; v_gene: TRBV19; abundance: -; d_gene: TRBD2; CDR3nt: TGTGCCAGTAGTATCCTTTTAGCGGGAGGGCACATTGAGCAGTTCTTC; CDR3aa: CASSILLAGGHIEQFF
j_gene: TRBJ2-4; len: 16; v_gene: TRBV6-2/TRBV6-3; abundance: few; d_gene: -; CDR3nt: TGTGCCAGCAGTCTAGGACAGACGATAGCCAAAAACATTCAGTACTTC; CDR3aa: CASSLGQTIAKNIQYF
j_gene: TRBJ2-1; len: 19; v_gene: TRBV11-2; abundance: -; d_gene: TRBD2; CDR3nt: TGTGCCAGCAGCTTGGACAGGAGTGCGGGACTAGCGGTCTACAATGAGCAGTTCTTC; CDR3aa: CASSLDRSAGLAVYNEQFF
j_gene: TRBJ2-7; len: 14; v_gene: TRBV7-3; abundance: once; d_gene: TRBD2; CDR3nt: TGTGCCAGCAGCTCGGGACTAGCGGGGGACGAGCAGTACTTC; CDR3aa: CASSSGLAGDEQYF
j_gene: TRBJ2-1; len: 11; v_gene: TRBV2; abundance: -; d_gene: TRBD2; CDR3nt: TGTGCCAGCAGGCTAGCGGGGGAGCAGTTCTTC; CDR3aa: CASRLAGEQFF
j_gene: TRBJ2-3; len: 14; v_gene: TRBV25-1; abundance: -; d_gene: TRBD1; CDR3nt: TGTGCCAGCAGTGGGGGACAGGGAACAGATACGCAGTATTTT; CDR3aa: CASSGGQGTDTQYF
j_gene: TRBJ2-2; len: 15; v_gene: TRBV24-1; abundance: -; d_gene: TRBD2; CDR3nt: TGTGCCACCAGTGATCCTGGAGCGGGATCTGGGGAGCTGTTTTTT; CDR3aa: CATSDPGAGSGELFF
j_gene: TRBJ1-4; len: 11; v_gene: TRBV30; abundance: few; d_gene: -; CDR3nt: TGTGCCAGGCAAGGGGGTGAAAAACTGTTTTTT; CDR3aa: CARQGGEKLFF
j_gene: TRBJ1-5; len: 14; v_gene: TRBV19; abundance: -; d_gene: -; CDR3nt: TGTGCCAGTATGGGAGGGCAGGGGTGGCAGCCCCAGCATTTT; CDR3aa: CASMGGQGWQPQHF
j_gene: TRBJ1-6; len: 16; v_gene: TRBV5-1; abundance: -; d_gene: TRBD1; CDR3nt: TGCGCCAGCAGCCACCCCCGGACAGGGATGAATTCACCCCTCCACTTT; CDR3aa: CASSHPRTGMNSPLHF
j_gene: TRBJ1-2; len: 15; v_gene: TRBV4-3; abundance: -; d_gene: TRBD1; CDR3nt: TGCGCCAGCAGCCAAGGCCAGGGGGGAGGCTATGGCTACACCTTC; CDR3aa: CASSQGQGGGYGYTF
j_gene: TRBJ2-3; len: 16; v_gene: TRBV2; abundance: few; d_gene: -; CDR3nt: TGTGCCAGCAGCAAAAATCGGCGGGGTCTCACAGATACGCAGTATTTT; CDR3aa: CASSKNRRGLTDTQYF
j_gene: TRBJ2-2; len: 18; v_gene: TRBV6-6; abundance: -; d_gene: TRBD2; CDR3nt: TGTGCCAGCAGTCCGGGACTAGCGGGAAGGTTGGACACCGGGGAGCTGTTTTTT; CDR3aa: CASSPGLAGRLDTGELFF